This T cell receptor (beta chain) stems from a study of blood T cell repertoires in COVID-19 (dated by TCRdb to 2018 to 2021). For the wider study: Collaborator samples came from the United States, Italy and Spain and covered acute and convalescent phases of COVID-19. The prospective study material was composed of cDNA or gDNA derived from T cells, B-cell-depleted T cells, or PBMCs. Subjects who had been exposed to COVID-19, were actively infected with it, or had recovered from it provided the deeply sampled blood TCRbeta repertoires that made up the dataset. A freely available public database, intended as a resource for researchers studying the immune response to SARS-CoV-2, is where the repertoires were released. Samples came from the ongoing ImmuneRACE study (first 160 participants) plus 1,254 subjects from 6 global collaborators. Nearly every sample came with metadata listing a de-identified subject ID, COVID-19 status, age in years and sex. Where HLA class I and class II types were available, the types were taken from metadata supplied by the sample provider, not from assay-based typing. Here is what the overall study found, with its caveats: How much clinical and demographic metadata was included differed by source and by participant, and the metadata was provided uncurated.

As to this clone: Its recognized antigen is unknown. Base qualities were left out, and no much larger clone turns up one base away.

V is pruned by 6 bases and J by 4 bases, leaving 5 bases of the junction without a gene match. CDR1 is given as MNHEY and CDR2 as SVGAGI, both from the germline V gene. Including cysteine and phenylalanine, the CDR3 has 13 amino acids. Just CDR3 DNA is preserved here, 39 bases in frame from base 1. At one collaborating source in Seattle, patients were enrolled during active infection and were followed longitudinally through the course of disease. The collaborating institutions used their own protocols to collect whole blood in K2EDTA tubes. For TCRbeta analysis, collaborators shipped samples as frozen whole blood, isolated PBMCs, or DNA extracted from either of those sample types. TCRbeta CDR3 regions were amplified from genomic DNA by means of the immunoSEQ Assay, a bias-controlled multiplex PCR. The study's processing was this. Within the assay, amplification of reference gene primers was used to estimate how many nucleated cells each sample contained. To quantify the absolute abundance of each unique TCRbeta CDR3 rearrangement, sequence reads were collapsed and filtered. For each sample, productive Simpson clonality was calculated by taking the square root of Simpson's diversity index across productive rearrangements. In TCRdb, the immuneACCESS table is reduced to in-frame sequences with V and J assigned. These tables do not hold every clone; where another copy was compared, an unresolved V gene accounts for under half, and the others remain unexplained. That table is the source of V, J and clone size, and D and trimming were worked out from the DNA. This sample holds around 140,000 clones; around 88% were observed only once. The ten largest clones add up to less than 4.5% of the sample.

The sequence derives from a man in his sixties with COVID-19, enrolled during active disease. The chain is made from TRBV6-5 and TRBJ1-2; 7 bases in between match TRBD1. The sample comprised peripheral blood. The CDR3 region has the sequence CASSLRDSYGYTF. The DNA sequence is given as TGTGCCAGCAGCCTCCGGGACAGCTATGGCTACACCTTC.